Listed below are T cell receptor beta chains from one sample, sequenced in a study of shared clonotypes between healthy human individuals. Repertoires were generated with immunoSEQ multiplex PCR, while TCRdb's copy carries only in-frame clones and drops some. The sample lists under 1,100,000 clones, more than 60% occurring once. The sample consisted of memory CD4+ T cells sorted from blood. All receptors come from a man aged 18 to 35 in good health. Both conserved end residues are part of each CDR3. The D gene is left open where the match is weak.

v_gene: TRBV2
d_gene: TRBD1
j_gene: TRBJ1-6
CDR3aa: CASRPGQGSSPLHF

v_gene: TRBV5-1
d_gene: NA
j_gene: TRBJ1-6
CDR3aa: CASSLGGRNNSPLHF

v_gene: TRBV2
d_gene: TRBD1
j_gene: TRBJ1-5
CDR3aa: CASGGQGGDQPQHF

v_gene: TRBV5-4
d_gene: TRBD1
j_gene: TRBJ1-1
CDR3aa: CASSLDRTGGNTEAFF

v_gene: TRBV19
d_gene: NA
j_gene: TRBJ2-5
CDR3aa: CASSPGAGGETQYF

v_gene: TRBV27
d_gene: TRBD1
j_gene: TRBJ2-5
CDR3aa: CASHPGAGGEKTQYF

v_gene: TRBV30
d_gene: NA
j_gene: TRBJ2-7
CDR3aa: CAWSVHGRIHEQYF

v_gene: TRBV5-1
d_gene: NA
j_gene: TRBJ1-3
CDR3aa: CASSLSTSGNTIYF

v_gene: TRBV18
d_gene: TRBD1
j_gene: TRBJ2-5
CDR3aa: CASSRGQGVETQYF

v_gene: TRBV19
d_gene: NA
j_gene: TRBJ1-3
CDR3aa: CASRTTFSGNTIYF

v_gene: TRBV29-1
d_gene: NA
j_gene: TRBJ2-7
CDR3aa: CSVGAAWGEQYF

v_gene: TRBV7-8
d_gene: NA
j_gene: TRBJ2-2
CDR3aa: CASSLVSGQGGTGELFF

v_gene: TRBV30
d_gene: NA
j_gene: TRBJ2-7
CDR3aa: CAWSVRAGYEQYF

v_gene: TRBV7-8
d_gene: TRBD1
j_gene: TRBJ2-6
CDR3aa: CATLRTGGGSYSGANVLTF

v_gene: TRBV7-6
d_gene: TRBD2
j_gene: TRBJ2-5
CDR3aa: CASSRRVAGGRQETQYF

v_gene: TRBV25-1
d_gene: NA
j_gene: TRBJ2-5
CDR3aa: CASSEFRAGVETQYF

v_gene: TRBV4-1
d_gene: NA
j_gene: TRBJ1-1
CDR3aa: CASSPPGHPNTEAFF

v_gene: TRBV10-3
d_gene: NA
j_gene: TRBJ2-1
CDR3aa: CAISARGAGDNEQFF

v_gene: TRBV18
d_gene: NA
j_gene: TRBJ2-2
CDR3aa: CASSPRRDASTGELFF

v_gene: TRBV9
d_gene: NA
j_gene: TRBJ2-7
CDR3aa: CASSVGDVGTYEQYF

v_gene: TRBV5-8
d_gene: TRBD2
j_gene: TRBJ2-3
CDR3aa: CASSLYGPAGGPDTQYF

v_gene: TRBV11-2
d_gene: NA
j_gene: TRBJ1-1
CDR3aa: CASSRGTLNGTRNTEAFF

v_gene: TRBV4-3
d_gene: TRBD2
j_gene: TRBJ2-5
CDR3aa: CASSQGLAGETQYF

v_gene: TRBV27
d_gene: NA
j_gene: TRBJ2-1
CDR3aa: CATGAPRLHEQFF

v_gene: TRBV19
d_gene: NA
j_gene: TRBJ2-2
CDR3aa: CASSRQVGTGELFF